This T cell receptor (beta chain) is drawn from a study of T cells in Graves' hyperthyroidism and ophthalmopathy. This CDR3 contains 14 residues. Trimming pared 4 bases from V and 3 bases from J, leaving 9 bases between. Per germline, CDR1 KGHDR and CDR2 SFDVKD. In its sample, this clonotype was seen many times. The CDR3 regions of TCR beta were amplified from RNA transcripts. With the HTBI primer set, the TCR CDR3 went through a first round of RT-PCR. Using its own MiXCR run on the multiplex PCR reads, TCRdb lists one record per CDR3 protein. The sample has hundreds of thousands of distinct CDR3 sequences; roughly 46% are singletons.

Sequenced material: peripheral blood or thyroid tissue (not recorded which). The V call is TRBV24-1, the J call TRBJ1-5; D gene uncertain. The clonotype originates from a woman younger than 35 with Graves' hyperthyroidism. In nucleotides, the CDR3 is TGTGCCACCAGTGACACCCGGACCAATCAGCCCCAGCATTTT. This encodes CATSDTRTNQPQHF.